The rows below give T cell receptor beta chains drawn from one sample of a study of OX40 agonist ivuxolimab in advanced cancers. The table came from immunoSEQ multiplex PCR; TCRdb's copy has only in-frame clones and leaves some out. The sample lists tens of thousands of clones, 80% occurring once. The specimen was CD4+ or CD8+ T cells sorted from blood, collected in a trial of the OX40 agonist ivuxolimab. The receptor set was obtained from an adult with an advanced solid tumor such as melanoma, head and neck, liver or kidney cancer. The CDR3 runs from the conserved cysteine through the conserved F or W. The D gene is left open where the match is weak.

V	D	J	CDR3	DNA
TRBV19	.	TRBJ1-6	CASTSGTNSPLHF	TGTGCCAGTACCTCGGGTACGAATTCACCCCTCCACTTT
TRBV19	.	TRBJ2-7	CASTSTGTTYEQYF	TGTGCCAGTACCTCGACAGGAACAACCTACGAGCAGTACTTC
TRBV6-1	.	TRBJ1-5	CASRPGFQPQHF	TGTGCCAGCCGCCCCGGGTTTCAGCCCCAGCATTTT
TRBV6-1	TRBD1	TRBJ1-4	CASSDRGLGEKLFF	TGTGCCAGCAGTGATAGGGGGCTGGGTGAAAAACTGTTTTTT
TRBV5-1	.	TRBJ1-2	CASSDPGLRDYTF	TGCGCCAGCAGCGACCCGGGGCTCCGAGACTACACCTTC
TRBV2	TRBD1	TRBJ2-1	CASRQGTGVFNEQFF	TGTGCCAGTAGGCAGGGGACAGGGGTATTCAATGAGCAGTTCTTC
TRBV4-2	.	TRBJ1-5	CASSQTQGFSNQPQHF	TGTGCCAGCAGCCAAACTCAGGGTTTTAGCAATCAGCCCCAGCATTTT
TRBV2	TRBD1	TRBJ2-5	CASRGQGWETQYF	TGTGCCAGCAGAGGACAGGGTTGGGAGACCCAGTACTTC
TRBV10-3	TRBD1	TRBJ2-3	CAISESRDRGRDTQYF	TGTGCCATCAGTGAGTCCCGGGACAGGGGGAGAGATACGCAGTATTTT
TRBV5-4	.	TRBJ2-1	CASSLATQGFNEQFF	TGTGCCAGCAGCTTGGCCACACAAGGTTTCAATGAGCAGTTCTTC
TRBV6-1	.	TRBJ1-5	CASSRVWDQPQHF	TGTGCCAGCAGTAGGGTATGGGATCAGCCCCAGCATTTT
TRBV19	.	TRBJ1-1	CASSIAGTTVEAFF	TGTGCCAGTAGTATAGCCGGGACCACCGTGGAAGCTTTCTTT
TRBV11-2	.	TRBJ2-1	CASSLGFGSHNEQFF	TGTGCCAGCAGCTTGGGTTTCGGGAGCCACAATGAGCAGTTCTTC
TRBV30	.	TRBJ1-2	CAWKGLASGGYTF	TGTGCCTGGAAAGGACTAGCCTCGGGGGGCTACACCTTC
TRBV5-4	TRBD1	TRBJ2-7	CASSRTSGQKIVYEQYF	TGTGCCAGCAGCAGGACCTCGGGACAGAAAATAGTATACGAGCAGTACTTC
TRBV5-1	.	TRBJ2-7	CASSLGWGASYEQYF	TGCGCCAGCAGCTTGGGATGGGGGGCGTCCTACGAGCAGTACTTC
TRBV19	.	TRBJ1-5	CASRQGNQPQHF	TGTGCCAGTCGACAGGGCAATCAGCCCCAGCATTTT
TRBV9	TRBD1	TRBJ1-2	CASSADRDRVIDGYTF	TGTGCCAGCAGCGCCGACCGGGACAGGGTAATCGATGGCTACACCTTC
TRBV7-9	TRBD2	TRBJ2-3	CASRIAGGITDTQYF	TGTGCCAGCAGAATAGCGGGGGGGATCACAGATACGCAGTATTTT
TRBV27	TRBD1	TRBJ2-7	CASSPGQGVKYEQYF	TGTGCCAGCAGCCCGGGCCAGGGGGTGAAGTACGAGCAGTACTTC